The sequence of this TCR beta chain was determined in a study of blood T cell repertoires in COVID-19. The overall study: The United States, Italy and Spain were the sources of the acute and convalescent COVID-19 samples. PBMCs, B-cell-depleted T cells, or T cells provided the cDNA or gDNA that made up the material.

The CDR3 has 14 amino acids. Between the trimmed V and J ends, which lost 10 bases and 11 bases, there was a span of 23 bases. The germline V gene encodes CDR1 MNHEY and CDR2 SVGAGI. Original handling: Amplification of reference gene primers provided the estimated nucleated cell counts. Produced via immunoSEQ multiplex PCR; TCRdb's table is partial and in-frame only. The DNA was the basis for D and trimming; V, J and clone size are from that table. This repertoire shows 55,000 to 90,000 clones, around 89% found once; its top ten account for 1.4%. The V and J genes are TRBV6-5 and TRBJ1-4; D uncertain. This receptor was obtained from a human donor in a cohort sampled during active COVID-19. The sequenced sample consisted of peripheral blood. The CDR3 loop reads CATGPVGAGGKLFF. The CDR3 region has the DNA TGTGCCACGGGCCCCGTAGGAGCCGGCGGGAAACTGTTTTTT.